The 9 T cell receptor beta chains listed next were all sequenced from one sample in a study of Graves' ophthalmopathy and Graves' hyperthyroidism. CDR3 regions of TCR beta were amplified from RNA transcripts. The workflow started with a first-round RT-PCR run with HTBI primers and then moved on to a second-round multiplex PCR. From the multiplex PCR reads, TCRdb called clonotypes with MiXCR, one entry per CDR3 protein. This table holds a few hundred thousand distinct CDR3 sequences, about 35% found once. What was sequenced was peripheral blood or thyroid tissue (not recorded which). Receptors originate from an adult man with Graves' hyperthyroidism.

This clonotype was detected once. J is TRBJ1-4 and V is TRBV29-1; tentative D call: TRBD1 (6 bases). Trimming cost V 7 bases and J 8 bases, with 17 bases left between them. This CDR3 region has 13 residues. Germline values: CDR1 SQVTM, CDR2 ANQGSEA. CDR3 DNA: TGCAGCGCTTCTCGGGGGCGGGACGAAAAACTGTTTTTT. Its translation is CSASRGRDEKLFF. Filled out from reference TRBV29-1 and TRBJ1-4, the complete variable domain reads SAVISQKPSRDICQRGTSLTIQCQVDSQVTMMFWYRQQPGQSLTLIATANQGSEATYESGFVIDKFPISRPNLTFSTLTVSNMSPEDSSIYLCSASRGRDEKLFFGSGTQLSVL.

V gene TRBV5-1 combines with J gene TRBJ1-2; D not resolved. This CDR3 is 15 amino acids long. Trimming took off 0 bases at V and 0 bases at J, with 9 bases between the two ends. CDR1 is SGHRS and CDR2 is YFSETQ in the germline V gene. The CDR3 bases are TGCGCCAGCAGCTTGGGCAGTGGAGCTAACTATGGCTACACCTTC. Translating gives CASSLGSGANYGYTF.

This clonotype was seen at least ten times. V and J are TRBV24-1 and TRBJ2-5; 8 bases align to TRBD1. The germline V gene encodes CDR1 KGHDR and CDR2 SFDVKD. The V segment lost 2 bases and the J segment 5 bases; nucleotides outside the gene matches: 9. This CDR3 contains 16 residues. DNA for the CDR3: TGTGCCACCAGTGATTGGCAGGGGGCCGGCTGGGAGACCCAGTACTTC. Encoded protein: CATSDWQGAGWETQYF.

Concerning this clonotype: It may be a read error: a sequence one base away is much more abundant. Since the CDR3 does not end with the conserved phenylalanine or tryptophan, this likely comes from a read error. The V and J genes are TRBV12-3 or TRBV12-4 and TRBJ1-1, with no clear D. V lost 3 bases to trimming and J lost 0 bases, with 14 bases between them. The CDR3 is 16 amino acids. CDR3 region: CASSFSLGNMNTEAFS. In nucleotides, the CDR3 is TGTGCCAGCAGTTTCTCGTTGGGGAACATGAACACTGAAGCTTTCTCT.

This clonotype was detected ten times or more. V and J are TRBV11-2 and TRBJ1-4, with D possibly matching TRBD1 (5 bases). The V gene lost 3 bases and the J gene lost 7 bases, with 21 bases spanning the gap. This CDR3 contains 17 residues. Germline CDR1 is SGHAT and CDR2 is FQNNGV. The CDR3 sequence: CASSFNRGTDKFEKLFF. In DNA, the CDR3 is TGTGCCAGCAGCTTCAACCGGGGGACGGACAAATTTGAAAAACTGTTTTTT.

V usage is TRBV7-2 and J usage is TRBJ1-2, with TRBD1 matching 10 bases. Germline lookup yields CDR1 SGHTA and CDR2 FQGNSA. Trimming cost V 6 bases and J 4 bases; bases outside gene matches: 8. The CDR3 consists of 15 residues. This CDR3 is CASRPTGQGSYGYTF. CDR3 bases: TGTGCCAGCAGGCCAACGGGACAGGGGAGCTATGGCTACACCTTC.

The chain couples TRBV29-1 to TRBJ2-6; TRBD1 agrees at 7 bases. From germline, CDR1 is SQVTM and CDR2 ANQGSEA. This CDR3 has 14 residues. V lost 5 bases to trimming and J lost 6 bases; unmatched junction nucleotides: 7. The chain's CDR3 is CSVLGTAEANVLTF. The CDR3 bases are TGCAGCGTTCTCGGGACAGCGGAGGCCAACGTCCTGACTTTC.

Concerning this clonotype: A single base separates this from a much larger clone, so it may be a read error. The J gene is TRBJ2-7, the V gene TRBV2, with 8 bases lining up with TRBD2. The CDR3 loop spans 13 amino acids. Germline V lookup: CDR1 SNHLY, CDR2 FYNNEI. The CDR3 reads CAIEREPTYEQCF. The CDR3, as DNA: TGTGCCATCGAGCGGGAGCCCACCTACGAGCAGTGCTTC.

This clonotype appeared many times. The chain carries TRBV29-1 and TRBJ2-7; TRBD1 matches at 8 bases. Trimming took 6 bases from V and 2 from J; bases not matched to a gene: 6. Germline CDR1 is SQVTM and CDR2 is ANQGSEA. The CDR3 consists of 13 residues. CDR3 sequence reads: CSVAQGDAYEQYF. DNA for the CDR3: TGCAGCGTAGCACAGGGGGACGCCTACGAGCAGTACTTC.